This T cell receptor (beta chain) was sequenced for a study of neurological immune-mediated disorders (dated 2019 in TCRdb). Notes on the research overall: Peripheral blood TCR-beta repertoires from patients with HTLV-I-associated myelopathy (HAM/TSP), patients with multiple sclerosis, and healthy controls were compared in the study using UMI-based sequencing. The cohort comprised roughly 70 subjects: around 15 HAM/TSP patients, roughly 34 multiple sclerosis patients and 20 healthy controls. Alongside PBMC samples, the set of about 100 TCR-beta libraries contained longitudinal samples, technical triplicates, and paired CD4+ and CD8+ T-cell subsets that had been sorted. What the research found in general, with its limitations: The highest TCR clonal expansion was observed in HAM/TSP patients, whereas the lowest was observed in MS patients, even when compared with healthy controls. No identical CDR3 amino acid sequences were found to be shared among expanded clones across subjects, suggesting that TCR-beta repertoires were private in all groups.

cDNA synthesis used template-switch 5'RACE with a primer carrying a 10-nucleotide random unique molecular identifier tagging each TCR transcript. Each sequencing run produced over 180 million TCR-beta sequences covering 15-18 subjects. The RNeasy kit was used for extraction of total RNA. The KAPA Real-time Library Amplification kit was used to amplify TCR-beta VDJ regions with primers targeting the TCR constant region and the 5'RACE anchor. Sample indexes and Illumina adaptors were added in a first PCR, and a second PCR then increased library yield. After Ampure bead purification, the TCR product of roughly 650 bp was size-selected on a 2% E-gel SizeSelection system. Before pooling, library quality was checked on a Bioanalyzer, concentration was measured with Qubit, and libraries were quantified with the Kapa Library Quantification kit. An Illumina HiSeq 2500 sequenced the libraries paired-end 2 x 150 bp. To increase sequence diversity, about 23-32% phiX was spiked into each library pool. The paper's data handling went like this. Quality-filtered reads were processed with the UMI-based MiGEC pipeline, and over 90% of raw TCR sequences were removed by the MiGEC pipeline during error correction. IMGT germline references were used for aligning VDJ genes, and each clonotype was defined as a unique CDR3 amino acid sequence together with its V-J genes. Clonal expansion, Shannon diversity, and CDR3 relatedness (CalcPairwiseDistances, ClusterSamples) were evaluated with VDJtools, and phylogenetic trees were built with CLCbio workbench. Expanded clones were defined as having at least 8 unique UMIs, based on coefficient-of-variation modelling across technical triplicates. TCRdb trimmed public reads at Q25 via fastp, called clones via MiXCR and kept in-frame beta chains. Each record represents a unique CDR3 protein, reported with the most common genes and DNA among its rows. The V and J calls were not made by the authors but by TCRdb's processing. This sample lists about 41,000 distinct CDR3 sequences; around 15% were detected once. The top ten clonotypes cover roughly 3.5% of the sample.

This clonotype was detected ten times or more. Its binding antigen is unknown. The record has no base qualities; no much larger clone is one base away. Via the germline V gene (reference sequence), CDR1 is DFQATT and CDR2 SNEGSKA. The CDR3, cysteine through phenylalanine, is 11 amino acids long. The kept DNA is CDR3 alone, 33 bases in frame from the first base. Trimming removed 3 bases from V and 16 bases from J, leaving 13 bases between the germline ends. For sorted-subset TCR libraries, some 950,000 sorted CD4+ or CD8+ T cells were used. PBMCs were separated from peripheral blood using Ficoll-Hypaque density gradient centrifugation and then cryopreserved in liquid nitrogen. The study also sequenced paired sorted CD4+ and CD8+ subsets from healthy controls, HAM/TSP patients and MS patients.

Sequencing was done on a sample of CD4+ T cells from blood. This receptor was taken from a woman aged 55-70 years with HTLV-1-associated myelopathy (HAM/TSP). The sequence links TRBV20-1 to TRBJ1-6, with TRBD1 tentatively as D gene (5 bases match). In nucleotide form, the sequence is TGCAGTGCTAGGTGGGGCAGACGACTCCACTTT. This gives the protein CSARWGRRLHF.